A selection of T cell receptor beta chains follows, all from one sample in a study of blood T cell repertoires in COVID-19. Sequenced by immunoSEQ multiplex PCR; TCRdb stores in-frame clones only, minus some. The table records 62,000 or so clones, roughly nine tenths of them present only once. The specimen sequenced was peripheral blood. The receptors derive from a man aged 50-60 years with acute or convalescent COVID-19. CDR3s include the opening cysteine and the closing phenylalanine or tryptophan. Fields, in order: clone size, V gene, D gene, J gene, CDR3 DNA, CDR3 protein. D genes are given only for firm matches. Clone size is not always given. Where it is, it says once, few, many or a class for expanded clones.

>.|TRBV9|.|TRBJ1-1
TGTGCCAGCAGCAAGAACTCAGGCATAGCGGAAGCTTTCTTT
CASSKNSGIAEAFF
>.|TRBV9|TRBD2|TRBJ2-7
TGTGCCAGCAGCGTAAGCGGGATATCCGGCTTGCACTTC
CASSVSGISGLHF
>.|TRBV11-3|TRBD1|TRBJ2-5
TGTGCCAGCAGCCGCCAGGGGGCATATGAGACCCAGTACTTC
CASSRQGAYETQYF
>.|TRBV30|.|TRBJ1-5
TGTGCCTGGAGTTTGGGCGGACTTAGTAGTAGCAATCAGCCCCAGCATTTT
CAWSLGGLSSSNQPQHF
>.|TRBV19|.|TRBJ1-5
TGTGCCAGTCGGAATTCAGGGGTGCGGAGCAATCAGCCCCAGCATTTT
CASRNSGVRSNQPQHF
>.|TRBV16|.|TRBJ1-6
TGTGCCAGCAGCCAATACAGCCATAATTCACCCCTCCACTTT
CASSQYSHNSPLHF
>.|TRBV7-2|.|TRBJ2-3
TGTGCCAGCAGCTTAGGAGGGGGTCCTGGCACAGATACGCAGTATTTT
CASSLGGGPGTDTQYF
>.|TRBV7-8|.|TRBJ1-5
TGTGCCAGCAGCTTAACTCCGGGTTACAATCAGCCCCAGCATTTT
CASSLTPGYNQPQHF
>once|TRBV6-2/TRBV6-3|.|TRBJ1-4
TGTGCCAGCAGTTACCTCGGGGAGATAGATGAAAAACTGTTTTTT
CASSYLGEIDEKLFF
>once|TRBV6-6|TRBD1|TRBJ1-3
TGTGCCAGCAGTACGCTGGGACAGGGGTCTGGAAACACCATATATTTT
CASSTLGQGSGNTIYF
>.|TRBV7-9|TRBD1|TRBJ1-1
TGTGCCAGCAGCGTGGGACAGGGGGCCGACACTGAAGCTTTCTTT
CASSVGQGADTEAFF
>.|TRBV2|TRBD1|TRBJ1-1
TGTGCCAGCAGAATACCGGGACAGGGACCTTTCTTT
CASRIPGQGPFF
>few|TRBV11-2|.|TRBJ2-5
TGTGCCAGCAGCGCAGGGGTTTCTAAAGAGACCCAGTACTTC
CASSAGVSKETQYF
>.|TRBV6-5|.|TRBJ1-1
TGTGCCAGCAGTTACTCTTCCGACACTGAAGCTTTCTTT
CASSYSSDTEAFF
>.|TRBV7-2|TRBD1|TRBJ1-1
TGTGCCAGCGGACGGACAGGGGGCATGAACACTGAAGCTTTCTTT
CASGRTGGMNTEAFF
>.|TRBV5-1|.|TRBJ2-1
TGCGCCAGGGTTAGGGGGTACGATTACAATGAGCAGTTCTTC
CARVRGYDYNEQFF
>.|TRBV4-1|.|TRBJ2-7
TGCGCCAGCAGCCAAGTACTTACTTACGAGCAGTACTTC
CASSQVLTYEQYF
>.|TRBV14|TRBD2|TRBJ2-5
TGTGCCAGCAGCCAGAAACAGGGAAAATCTAGCGGGGTCCAAGAGACCCAGTACTTC
CASSQKQGKSSGVQETQYF
>.|TRBV3-1/TRBV3-2|.|TRBJ1-5
TGTGCCAGCAGCCAAGGTTCCCAGGATCAGCCCCAGCATTTT
CASSQGSQDQPQHF
>once|TRBV29-1|TRBD1|TRBJ2-1
TGCAGCGTTGAGACAGGGTCTTTGTTGGATGAGCAGTTCTTC
CSVETGSLLDEQFF
>.|TRBV15|TRBD1|TRBJ2-5
TGTGCCACCAGCAGAGTGGGGGACAGGGGGCCCCAAGAGACCCAGTACTTC
CATSRVGDRGPQETQYF
>.|TRBV6-2/TRBV6-3|.|TRBJ1-2
TGTGCCAGCAGTTACTCGGTACGCAGGGCCGGCTCGGGCTACACCTTC
CASSYSVRRAGSGYTF
>.|TRBV6-1|TRBD1|TRBJ2-7
TGTGCCAGCAGTGTCGGACAGGCCGCTGGAAACTACGAGCAGTACTTC
CASSVGQAAGNYEQYF
>.|TRBV2|.|TRBJ1-5
TGTGCCAGCAGTGTTATGTTATCGAGCAATCAGCCCCAGCATTTT
CASSVMLSSNQPQHF
>few|TRBV7-9|.|TRBJ1-5
TGTGCCAGCAGCTTAGTCTCGGGGGATTATAGCAATCAGCCCCAGCATTTT
CASSLVSGDYSNQPQHF
>.|TRBV24-1|.|TRBJ2-1
TGTGCCACCAGTGATGCGACAGGCGCCCATGAGCAGTTCTTC
CATSDATGAHEQFF
>few|TRBV19|TRBD1|TRBJ1-5
TGTGCCAGTAGTACCTACGACAGGGGGAATCAGCCCCAGCATTTT
CASSTYDRGNQPQHF
>.|TRBV19|.|TRBJ2-5
TGTGCCAGTAGTATCGGTCGGTGGGCGGAGACCCAGTACTTC
CASSIGRWAETQYF
>.|TRBV7-9|.|TRBJ1-4
TGTGCCAGCAGCTTAGAAGGAGGGCCTAATGAAAAACTGTTTTTT
CASSLEGGPNEKLFF
>.|TRBV4-3|TRBD2|TRBJ2-5
TGCGCCAGCAGCCAAGGTATAGCGGGGAACCAAGAGACCCAGTACTTC
CASSQGIAGNQETQYF
>.|TRBV5-6|.|TRBJ1-1
TGTGCCAGCAGCTTGGGGTCCCCCGGGACTGAAGCTTTCTTT
CASSLGSPGTEAFF
>.|TRBV24-1|TRBD2|TRBJ2-7
TGTGCCACCAGTGGCGGGAGCTCCTACGAGCAGTACTTC
CATSGGSSYEQYF
>once|TRBV5-6|TRBD1|TRBJ1-2
TGTGCCAGCAGCGCACAGGACAGGTTAGACTATGGCTACACCTTC
CASSAQDRLDYGYTF
>.|TRBV5-6|.|TRBJ1-2
TGTGCCAGCAGCTTGGTAGCTAACTATGGCTACACCTTC
CASSLVANYGYTF
>.|TRBV7-3|.|TRBJ2-7
TGTGCCAGCAGCTTACTACCGGACACCTACGAGCAGTACTTC
CASSLLPDTYEQYF
>.|TRBV5-1|.|TRBJ1-2
TGCGCCAGCAGCTACTCCGACAGAAGGGGCACAGAAGGCTACACCTTC
CASSYSDRRGTEGYTF
>once|TRBV7-6|.|TRBJ1-5
TGTGCCAGCAGCTTAGGGTTGCCGAGCAGCAATCAGCCCCAGCATTTT
CASSLGLPSSNQPQHF
>.|TRBV7-2|.|TRBJ1-6
TGTGCCAGCAGACCTGGACAGTCCTATTCACCCCTCCACTTT
CASRPGQSYSPLHF
>.|TRBV11-3|TRBD1|TRBJ1-1
TGTGCCAGCAGCGCCGGACAGGGGAACACTGAAGCTTTCTTT
CASSAGQGNTEAFF
>.|TRBV5-1|.|TRBJ2-7
TGCGCCAGCAGCTTGGAATTAACCTACGAGCAGTACTTC
CASSLELTYEQYF
>.|TRBV5-1|.|TRBJ2-1
TGCGCCAGCAGCTTGTTTCCGGGAGACGAAAATGAGCAGTTCTTC
CASSLFPGDENEQFF
>.|TRBV5-1|.|TRBJ1-1
TGCGCCAGCAGGGTGGAAGCGAGTATCACTGAAGCTTTCTTT
CASRVEASITEAFF
>.|TRBV7-2|.|TRBJ1-5
TGTGCCAGCAGCTTAAAGGTTAGCGGTCAGCCCCAGCATTTT
CASSLKVSGQPQHF
>.|TRBV29-1|TRBD2|TRBJ2-5
TGCAGCGTGGCGACTAGCGGACGGGAGACCCAGTACTTC
CSVATSGRETQYF
>.|TRBV5-1|.|TRBJ2-3
TGCGCCAGCAGCTCCCGGACAGAGAGCACAGATACGCAGTATTTT
CASSSRTESTDTQYF
>few|TRBV5-1|.|TRBJ2-3
TGCGCCAGCAGCATACAGAACAGGGCCCTAGGCACAGATACGCAGTATTTT
CASSIQNRALGTDTQYF
>few|TRBV28|TRBD2|TRBJ2-7
TGTGCCAGCGGGATTTTCGCGGGAGACGACGAAATCCAATACGAGCAGTACTTC
CASGIFAGDDEIQYEQYF
>.|TRBV5-8|TRBD1|TRBJ2-3
TGTGCCAGCAGCTCCGGACAGGTGAAAGATACGCAGTATTTT
CASSSGQVKDTQYF
>.|TRBV5-4|.|TRBJ1-5
TGTGCCAGCAGCCCCGGGGGGGTAAATCAGCCCCAGCATTTT
CASSPGGVNQPQHF
>.|TRBV6-2/TRBV6-3|TRBD2|TRBJ2-4
TGTGCCAGCAGTGCCGGGACTAGCGGGGGGCGGAACATTCAGTACTTC
CASSAGTSGGRNIQYF
>.|TRBV28|TRBD1|TRBJ2-2
TGTGCCAGCAGTTTACCACAGGGGGCGCTGGGGAACCCCGGGGAGCTGTTTTTT
CASSLPQGALGNPGELFF